The clone carrying this T cell receptor beta chain appeared a single time. Its target is not known. These data originate in a study of cytomegalovirus exposure and HLA in healthy donors. Overall study context: According to later analysis, the same platform produced the 110 or so validation and approximately 700 first-cohort repertoires. Broader study findings: Altogether, 164 TCR beta chains were recorded as cytomegalovirus-associated. Across donors, most TCRs were seen rarely, yet some public ones were widespread. Cytomegalovirus status was reportedly diagnosed by the classifier with high sensitivity and specificity.

Profiling relied on immunoSEQ multiplex PCR, and the TCRdb table lists in-frame clones only, not all of them. The sample holds about 150,000 clones, 94% seen once. This CDR3 comprises 18 residues. Germline CDR1 reads SGHVS; CDR2 reads FQNEAQ. V was pared by 2 bases and J by 0 bases, with 19 bases between. The V call is TRBV7-8, the J call TRBJ1-1; possible D gene TRBD1, 5 bases. Sequencing was done on a sample of PBMCs. The source of this sequence is a man aged 18 to 30 in good health and CMV-seropositive. CDR3 coding DNA: TGTGCCAGCAGCTTACGTTGGCCCCAGGGCTCCATGAACACTGAAGCTTTCTTT. It translates to CASSLRWPQGSMNTEAFF.